The source of this T cell receptor (beta chain) is a study of blood T cell repertoires in COVID-19. In the source study's methods: Estimated nucleated cell counts came from reference gene primer amplification. Measured with immunoSEQ multiplex PCR; TCRdb has only the in-frame clones, and not every one. The DNA was the basis for D and trimming; V, J and clone size are from that table. This table holds some 270,000 clones, over 85% found once. The receptor was isolated from a woman aged 55-75 years who had recovered from COVID-19. Sequencing input: PBMCs or T cells enriched from blood (not recorded which).

This CDR3 is CASSLVRGARNIQYF. The CDR3 nucleotides are TGTGCCAGCAGCTTAGTGCGGGGCGCGAGGAACATTCAGTACTTC. This sequence joins TRBV11-3 and TRBJ2-4; D possibly corresponds to TRBD2 (6 bases). The germline V and J ends were trimmed by 1 base and 7 bases, with 14 bases remaining between them. CDR1 SGHNT and CDR2 YENEEA come from the germline V gene. The CDR3 runs 15 residues.